This entry is about one TCR beta chain. The length of the CDR3 is 21 residues. TCRdb's copy holds only in-frame clones and misses some; the assay was immunoSEQ multiplex PCR. The table lists approximately 7,100 clones, about 90% of them singletons. This specimen comes from a study of T cells in localized non-small cell lung cancer. The source was peripheral blood mononuclear cells, collected before any cancer treatment. The clonotype comes from a male donor at least 60 years old with stage II lung adenocarcinoma. The chain employs TRBV21-1 and TRBJ2-1; TRBD2, the D gene given by the table, was not confirmed from the DNA. TRBV21-1 is deemed a pseudogene. The CDR3 DNA reads as TGTGCCAGCCCATCCCCGGCAGGTCCGGGCGGGGGGGGTTTAAAGTACAATGAGCAGTTCTTC. It specifies CASPSPAGPGGGGLKYNEQFF.